The present T cell receptor (beta chain) was sequenced within a study of blood T cells in healthy people across ages. The study's findings and limits: Diversity was higher, and naive CD4+ cells more numerous, in long-lived donors than in aged donors. CMV infection status of these donors was not known.

CDR1 is MNHEY and CDR2 is SMNVEV in the germline V gene (reference sequence). The CDR3 has 15 residues. Trimming removed 4 bases at V and 9 bases at J, with 16 bases between. Primed by a sample-barcoded 5' primer and a J-beta primer mix, a second PCR proceeded for roughly 6 to 12 cycles. MiXCR was run by TCRdb on the 5' RACE reads, yielding one entry per CDR3 protein. This sample carries around 1,800,000 distinct CDR3 sequences, about two fifths of them seen once, and the ten largest clones take around 23%. There were healthy Caucasian individuals from Russia, aged about 6 to 90, serving as donors. This clonotype has a single count. The antigen is undetermined.

Material for sequencing was blood. The clonotype was recovered from a human donor in good health. The chain recombines TRBV27 with TRBJ1-6; maybe TRBD1 (6 bases). This chain's CDR3 is CASSWAAGVSSPLHF. For the CDR3, the DNA is TGTGCCAGCAGTTGGGCCGCAGGGGTTAGTTCACCCCTCCACTTT.